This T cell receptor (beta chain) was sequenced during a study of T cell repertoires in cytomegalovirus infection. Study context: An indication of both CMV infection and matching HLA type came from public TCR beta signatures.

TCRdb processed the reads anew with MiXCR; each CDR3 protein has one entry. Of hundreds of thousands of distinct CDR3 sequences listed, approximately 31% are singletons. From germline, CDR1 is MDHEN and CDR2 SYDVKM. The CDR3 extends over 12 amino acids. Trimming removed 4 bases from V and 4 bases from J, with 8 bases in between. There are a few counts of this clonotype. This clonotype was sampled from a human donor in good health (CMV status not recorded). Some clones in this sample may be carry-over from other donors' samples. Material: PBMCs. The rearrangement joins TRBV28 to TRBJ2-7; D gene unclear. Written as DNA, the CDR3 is TGTGCCAGCAGTTGGGTAGGGTACGAGCAGTACTTC. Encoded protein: CASSWVGYEQYF.